This is a list of T cell receptor beta chains from one sample in a study of OX40 agonist ivuxolimab in advanced cancers. Sequencing was performed with immunoSEQ multiplex PCR; in TCRdb, only in-frame clones are kept and a portion is missing. The data contain tens of thousands of clones, 70% to 80% of them singletons. Specimen: CD4+ or CD8+ T cells sorted from blood, collected in a trial of the OX40 agonist ivuxolimab. The receptors were sampled from an adult with an advanced solid tumor such as melanoma, head and neck, liver or kidney cancer. Both conserved end residues are part of each CDR3. The order of the fields is V gene, J gene, CDR3 protein.

TRBV25-1	TRBJ2-3	CASSEFQGASTDTQYF
TRBV27	TRBJ1-5	CASSPQALGNQPQHF
TRBV30	TRBJ1-6	CAWRQGDSPLHF
TRBV5-1	TRBJ1-6	CASSLQGTGELLHF
TRBV25-1	TRBJ2-5	CASNLGLGTQYF
TRBV6-5	TRBJ2-1	CASSYSDSGGEQFF
TRBV18	TRBJ2-3	CASSPIDSGGTTDTQYF
TRBV13	TRBJ2-2	CASSLGGVASGELFF
TRBV2	TRBJ2-7	CASSQDSSYEQYF
TRBV5-5	TRBJ2-7	CASSLGASYEQYF
TRBV7-9	TRBJ2-1	CASSAKTSPEQFF
TRBV5-1	TRBJ2-7	CASSLAGKTVLGEQYF
TRBV2	TRBJ2-1	CASILQTGPYNEQFF
TRBV19	TRBJ1-1	CASSIGDSMNTEAFF
TRBV13	.	CASSPLGRGSDEQYF
TRBV6-6	TRBJ1-2	CASSLLRSGYTF
TRBV18	TRBJ1-2	CASSHRGGPNYGYTF
TRBV6-5	TRBJ1-6	CASSYSWTSYNSPLHF
TRBV27	TRBJ2-6	CASKSGANVLAF
TRBV7-9	TRBJ1-5	CASSSKGMNQPQHF
TRBV11-2	TRBJ2-2	CASSDLGTSVTGELFF
TRBV5-4	TRBJ2-1	CASSLEASGGNNEQFF
TRBV13	TRBJ1-1	CASSSNRGNMNTEAFF
TRBV18	TRBJ2-5	CASSPIGAVETQYF
TRBV29-1	TRBJ2-7	CSVPGTGYYEQYF
TRBV30	TRBJ2-7	CAWSDQRGAGTRSYEQYF
TRBV27	TRBJ1-1	CASSSRTFPEAFF
TRBV7-7	TRBJ2-7	CASSLARGTGYEQYF
TRBV18	TRBJ1-2	CASSLSSTYGYTF
TRBV2	TRBJ1-5	CASRPDRGGTQPQHF
TRBV10-2	TRBJ2-7	CASSEGSGYEQYF
TRBV9	TRBJ2-7	CASSPRPSGAYEQYF
TRBV6-1	TRBJ2-1	CASSDFYDNEQFF
TRBV9	TRBJ1-1	CASSVGLGQNTEAFF
TRBV9	TRBJ2-1	CASSVERLSGGVDEQFF
TRBV19	TRBJ2-5	CASSSQRETQYF
TRBV11-2	TRBJ2-3	CASSLVRGQGPYF
TRBV14	TRBJ1-1	CASSQDVKNTEAFF
TRBV6-1	TRBJ1-1	CASSEVSVMNTEAFF
TRBV19	TRBJ2-7	CASSATGGVNEQYF
TRBV5-4	TRBJ2-7	CASSLGVGEIAYEQYF
TRBV5-1	TRBJ1-1	CASRRQSHTEAFF
TRBV4-1	TRBJ1-2	CASSQGQMNYGYTF
TRBV6-5	TRBJ1-2	CASSSPGRGIQDGYTF
TRBV6-1	TRBJ2-1	CASSEVQGAYNEQFF
TRBV28	TRBJ1-1	CASSLSRGDQIMNTEAFF